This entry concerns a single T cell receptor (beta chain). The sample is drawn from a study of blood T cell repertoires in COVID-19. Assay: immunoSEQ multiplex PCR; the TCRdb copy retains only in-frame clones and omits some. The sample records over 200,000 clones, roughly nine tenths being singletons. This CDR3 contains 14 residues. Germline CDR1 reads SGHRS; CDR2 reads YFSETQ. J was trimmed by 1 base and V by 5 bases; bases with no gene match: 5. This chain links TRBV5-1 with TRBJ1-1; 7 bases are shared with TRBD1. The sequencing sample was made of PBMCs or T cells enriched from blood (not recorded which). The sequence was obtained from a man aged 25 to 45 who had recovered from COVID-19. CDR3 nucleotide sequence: TGCGCCAGCAGACGGGACAGCGGGAACACTGAAGCTTTCTTT. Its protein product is CASRRDSGNTEAFF. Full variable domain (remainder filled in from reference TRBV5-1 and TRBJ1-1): KAGVTQTPRYLIKTRGQQVTLSCSPISGHRSVSWYQQTPGQGLQFLFEYFSETQRNKGNFPGRFSGRQFSNSRSEMNVSTLELGDSALYLCASRRDSGNTEAFFGQGTRLTVV.